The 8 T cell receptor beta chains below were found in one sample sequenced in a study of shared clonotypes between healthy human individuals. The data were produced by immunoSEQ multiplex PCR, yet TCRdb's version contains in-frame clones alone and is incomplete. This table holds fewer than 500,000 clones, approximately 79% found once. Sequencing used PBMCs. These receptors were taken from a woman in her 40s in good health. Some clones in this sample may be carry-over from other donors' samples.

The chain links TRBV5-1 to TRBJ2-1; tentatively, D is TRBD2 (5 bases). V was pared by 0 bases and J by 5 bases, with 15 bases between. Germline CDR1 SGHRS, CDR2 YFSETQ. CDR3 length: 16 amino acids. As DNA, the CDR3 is TGCGCCAGCAGCTTGGCGAGCGGAGCAGGCCACAATGAGCAGTTCTTC. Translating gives CASSLASGAGHNEQFF.

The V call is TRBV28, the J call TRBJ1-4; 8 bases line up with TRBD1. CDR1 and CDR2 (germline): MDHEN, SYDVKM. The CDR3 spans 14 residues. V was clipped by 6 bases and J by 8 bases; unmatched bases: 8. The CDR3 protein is CASSLDRVGEKLFF. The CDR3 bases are TGTGCCAGCAGCCTGGACAGGGTAGGGGAAAAACTGTTTTTT.

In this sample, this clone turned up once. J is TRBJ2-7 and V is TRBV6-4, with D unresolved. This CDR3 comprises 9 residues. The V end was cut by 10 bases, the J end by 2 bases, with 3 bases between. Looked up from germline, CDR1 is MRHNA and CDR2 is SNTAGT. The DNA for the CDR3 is TGTGCCACCACCTACGAGCAGTACTTC. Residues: CATTYEQYF.

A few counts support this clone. Here the CDR3 DNA reads TGTGCCAGCAGTTATTCGACAGGGGGCAGCGGGGAGCTGTTTTTT. It is translated as CASSYSTGGSGELFF. The chain couples TRBV6-6 to TRBJ2-2; 10 bases match TRBD1. The CDR3 loop spans 15 amino acids. With V trimmed by 3 bases and J by 7 bases, 5 bases remained unmatched. Germline loops: CDR1 MNHNY, CDR2 SVGAGI (reference sequence).

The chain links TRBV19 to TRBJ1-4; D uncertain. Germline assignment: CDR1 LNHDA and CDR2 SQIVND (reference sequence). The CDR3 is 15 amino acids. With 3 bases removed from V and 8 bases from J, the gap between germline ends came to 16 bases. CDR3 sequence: CASSIFREPAEKLFF. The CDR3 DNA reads TGTGCCAGTAGTATCTTTAGGGAACCGGCCGAAAAACTGTTTTTT. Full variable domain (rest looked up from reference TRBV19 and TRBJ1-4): DGGITQSPKYLFRKEGQNVTLSCEQNLNHDAMYWYRQDPGQGLRLIYYSQIVNDFQKGDIAEGYSVSREKKESFPLTVTSAQKNPTAFYLCASSIFREPAEKLFFGSGTQLSVL.

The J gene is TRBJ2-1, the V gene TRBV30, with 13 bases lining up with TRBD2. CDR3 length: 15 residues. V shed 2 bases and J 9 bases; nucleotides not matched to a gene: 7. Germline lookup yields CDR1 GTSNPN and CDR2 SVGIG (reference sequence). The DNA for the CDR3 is TGTGCCTGGAGTACACTAGCGGGAGGGTTCGGTGAGCAGTTCTTC. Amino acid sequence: CAWSTLAGGFGEQFF.

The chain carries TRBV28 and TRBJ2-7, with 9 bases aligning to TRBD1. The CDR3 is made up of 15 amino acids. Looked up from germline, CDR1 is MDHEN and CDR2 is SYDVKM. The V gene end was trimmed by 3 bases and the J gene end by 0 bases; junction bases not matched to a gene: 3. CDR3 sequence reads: CASSLGQGFSYEQYF. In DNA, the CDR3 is TGTGCCAGCAGTTTGGGACAGGGTTTCTCCTACGAGCAGTACTTC.

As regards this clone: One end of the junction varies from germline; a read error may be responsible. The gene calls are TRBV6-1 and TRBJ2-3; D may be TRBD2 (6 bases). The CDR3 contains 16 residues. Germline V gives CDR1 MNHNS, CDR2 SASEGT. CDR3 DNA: TGTGCCAGCAGCGAAGCGCTCTCTAGCGGCACAGATACGCAGTATTTT. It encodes CASSEALSSGTDTQYF.